One sample yielded the 14 T cell receptor beta chains listed below, sequenced in a study of blood T cells in healthy people across ages. A second PCR, run for roughly 6 to 11 cycles, used a sample-barcoded 5' primer plus a J-beta primer mix. TCRdb called the 5' RACE reads again in MiXCR, with one record for every CDR3 protein. The sample carries about 580,000 distinct CDR3 sequences, less than 60% recorded once. Sequenced sample: blood. The receptors originated from an elderly man in good health.

The V gene is TRBV6-2 or TRBV6-3, the J gene TRBJ2-1; D tentatively reads TRBD1 or TRBD2 (6 bases each). The CDR3 has 13 residues. Trimming took off 8 bases at V and 7 bases at J, with 15 bases between the two ends. Germline V gives CDR1 MNHEY, CDR2 SVGEGT. CDR3 bases: TGTGCCAGCCGGGACATTGCGGGAAATGAGCAGTTCTTC. Its protein is CASRDIAGNEQFF.

With regard to this clonotype: The junction differs from germline at one of its ends, possibly a read error. The rearrangement joins TRBV4-3 to TRBJ2-1; 10 bases map to TRBD2. From germline, CDR1 is LGHNA and CDR2 YSLEER. The CDR3 spans 17 residues. The CDR3 sequence: CASSQPPEASGSHEQFF. For the CDR3, the DNA is TGCGCCAGCAGCCAACCCCCTGAGGCTAGCGGGAGCCATGAACAGTTCTTC.

A word on this clonotype: The junction departs from germline at one end; a sequencing error may be responsible. This chain links TRBV5-5 with TRBJ2-1; a weak D match, TRBD2 (6 bases). This CDR3 region has 13 residues. Germline loops: CDR1 SGHKS, CDR2 YYEKEE (reference sequence). For the CDR3, the DNA is TGCGCCAGCAGCTTGGAGGCGGACTACGAGCAGTTCTTC. Protein: CASSLEADYEQFF.

The genes are TRBV4-3 and TRBJ2-7; D is perhaps TRBD2 (6 bases). The CDR3 covers 14 residues. Trimming stripped 0 bases from V and 3 bases from J, with 9 bases between. Germline-derived CDR1 and CDR2 are LGHNA and YSLEER. CDR3 protein: CASSQDWGLYEQYF. The CDR3 region has the DNA TGCGCCAGCAGCCAAGATTGGGGACTCTACGAGCAGTACTTC.

The chain recombines TRBV6-6 with TRBJ2-1; the D is unclear. The germline CDR1 and CDR2 sequences are MNHNY and SVGAGI (reference sequence). The CDR3 runs 15 residues. V gave up 9 bases and J gave up 15 bases, with 30 bases separating them. DNA for the CDR3: TGTGCCAGTACCCCAATTGGACGGCCCCAAGAGACCCGGTTCTTC. This codes for CASTPIGRPQETRFF.

V is TRBV11-1 and J is TRBJ2-1, with a possible D match to TRBD1 (6 bases). The CDR3 covers 15 residues. The germline V gene has CDR1 SGHAT and CDR2 FQDESV (reference sequence). The ends were cut back, 4 bases at V and 6 bases at J, with 16 bases in the middle. CDR3 amino acids: CASSSYRDLGNEQFF. CDR3 sequence (DNA): TGTGCCAGCAGCTCCTACAGGGATCTCGGCAATGAGCAGTTCTTC.

A remark on this clonotype: A much larger clone differs by one base, so this may be a read error. The chain combines TRBV4-2 with TRBJ2-3; the match to TRBD2 covers 12 bases. CDR3 length: 15 amino acids. Germline V CDR1 and CDR2: LGHNA, YNFKEQ. The CDR3 loop is CASSQGLAGADTQNF. The CDR3 DNA is TGTGCCAGCAGCCAAGGACTAGCGGGAGCAGATACGCAGAATTTT.

This clonotype was observed at least ten times. The genes are TRBV6-5 and TRBJ2-1; 9 bases line up with TRBD1. The CDR3 totals 18 residues. V was clipped by 4 bases and J by 5 bases; unmatched bases: 15. Germline CDR1 reads MNHEY; CDR2 reads SVGAGI. The CDR3 is CASSLVPGQGGEHNEQFF. CDR3 nucleotides: TGTGCCAGCAGTTTGGTCCCGGGACAGGGAGGGGAACACAATGAGCAGTTCTTC.

This chain links TRBV7-9 with TRBJ1-5, with no clear D. CDR3 length: 14 residues. V was trimmed by 5 bases and J by 0 bases, leaving 8 bases between them. CDR1 SEHNR and CDR2 FQNEAQ come from the germline V gene (reference sequence). The CDR3 is CASSQSNSNQPQHF. In nucleotides, the CDR3 is TGTGCCAGCAGCCAGAGCAATAGCAATCAGCCCCAGCATTTT.

The V call is TRBV6-1, the J call TRBJ2-7, with TRBD2 as a possible D gene (5 bases). CDR1 is MNHNS, CDR2 SASEGT, per germline. This CDR3 spans 15 amino acids. V lost 1 base, J lost 4 bases, and 14 bases lay in between. CDR3 loop: CASSEGPDFVYEQYF. CDR3 nucleotide sequence: TGTGCCAGCAGTGAAGGCCCGGACTTCGTATACGAGCAGTACTTC.

This clonotype has only one observation. The chain couples TRBV19 to TRBJ2-1, with 9 positions matching TRBD2. Trimming removed 3 bases from V and 9 bases from J; junction bases left unmatched: 6. The CDR3 loop spans 14 amino acids. Germline V gives CDR1 LNHDA, CDR2 SQIVND (reference sequence). The CDR3 nucleotides read TGTGCCAGTAGTATGGCTAGCGGGGAAAGTGAGCAGTTCTTC. It encodes CASSMASGESEQFF.

The V and J genes are TRBV7-2 and TRBJ1-2; the D is unclear. Per the germline V gene, CDR1 is SGHTA and CDR2 is FQGNSA. Trimming cost V 1 base and J 4 bases, with 16 bases left between them. The CDR3 loop spans 16 amino acids. For the CDR3, the DNA is TGTGCCAGCAGCTTAGAAGGACTCCGGGAGGGCTATGGCTACACCTTC. It codes for CASSLEGLREGYGYTF.

This clonotype appeared a single time. The chain has TRBV7-9 and TRBJ2-7; 10 positions match TRBD2. Trimming cost V 2 bases and J 2 bases; bases outside gene matches: 9. Per the germline V gene, CDR1 is SEHNR and CDR2 is FQNEAQ (reference sequence). This CDR3 region has 17 residues. In DNA form, the CDR3 reads TGTGCCAGCAGCTTATCCCTAGCGGGAGAGGTAGCCTACGAGCAGTACTTC. This encodes CASSLSLAGEVAYEQYF.

V and J are TRBV7-8 and TRBJ2-3; 12 nucleotides match TRBD2. V shed 1 base and J 7 bases; nucleotides not matched to a gene: 9. CDR1 and CDR2 (germline): SGHVS, FQNEAQ. The CDR3 loop spans 17 amino acids. For the CDR3, the DNA is TGTGCCAGCAGCTTAGGGACTAGCGGGGTTACTAGGTATACGCAGTATTTT. Amino acids: CASSLGTSGVTRYTQYF. The full variable domain, completed using reference TRBV7-8 and TRBJ2-3, is GAGVSQSPRYKVAKRGQDVALRCDPISGHVSLFWYQQALGQGPEFLTYFQNEAQLDKSGLPSDRFFAERPEGSVSTLKIQRTQQEDSAVYLCASSLGTSGVTRYTQYFGPGTRLTVL.